This T cell receptor beta chain stems from a study of neoadjuvant anti-PD-1 for oral cavity cancer (dated by TCRdb to the early 2020s). Describing the broader study: Patients mostly received three to four biweekly doses of nivolumab at 3 mg/kg before curative-intent surgical resection. A fourth nivolumab dose was given around day 43 to patients without progression, and definitive surgical resection was performed in those patients on days 50-56. Patients with complete response, partial response or stable disease by RECIST 1.1 were defined as responders, whereas patients with progression were defined as non-responders. The parent correlative cohort had 12 to 13 patients and a response rate of about 31%. What the study reported, not specific to this receptor: Higher pretreatment blood Treg/Th17 ratios correlated with higher pretreatment blood TCRbeta clonality and lower post-treatment tumor TCRbeta clonality. Within PBMCs, T cell clonality (Gini index) was significantly higher in non-responders than responders after neoadjuvant nivolumab. TCR analyses included only a few patients per response group, and the authors called for larger cohorts for validation.

The V end gives up 5 bases and the J end 4 bases, leaving 7 bases in the junction not matched to a gene. The germline V gene sets CDR1 to MNHEY and CDR2 to SVGAGI. Inclusive of the bounding cysteine and phenylalanine, the CDR3 is 15 residues long. Only CDR3 DNA remains: 45 bases, in frame from the first base. For deep sequencing of PBMC libraries, mostly 450 to 500 ng of input genomic DNA was used, and six replicates were run per sample. TCRbeta libraries were prepared with the immunoSEQ hsTCRbeta kit according to the manufacturer's instructions. An Illumina NovaSeq 6000 S4 flow cell was used to sequence the final libraries, which had first been combined to 3 nM. Under the source paper's analysis protocol: The immunoSEQ Analyzer handled quality control and preprocessing of the raw data. The analysis was limited to productive rearrangements, and each clonotype was defined by a unique CDR3 amino acid sequence. Using the R package tcR, the researchers computed the Gini-Simpson index as their estimate of repertoire clonality. Gini indices were compared with Student's t test, and associations with tumor size change were assessed by Pearson correlation. In its TCRdb copy, this immuneACCESS table keeps in-frame sequences only and misses some clones. Where compared with another copy, unresolved V genes explain less than half of these, and the others have no known cause. That table is the source of V, J and clone size, and D and trimming were worked out from the DNA. The sample table lists about 20,000 clones, 65% to 85% of them with a count of one. The top ten clonotypes cover approximately 2.7% of the sample.

The time point label here, explained by the study, means: before neoadjuvant nivolumab. Patients were newly diagnosed with stage II-IVA oral cavity squamous cell carcinoma and had received no prior systemic or radiation treatment. The cohort was composed of patients with HPV-negative, locally advanced oral cavity squamous cell carcinoma. Peripheral blood mononuclear cells were analyzed directly, without maintenance or expansion in culture. The samples were drawn from a longitudinal correlative study tied to a single-arm phase II trial testing neoadjuvant nivolumab in oral cavity squamous cell carcinoma. Subject-matched pre- and post-treatment PBMCs and tumors from three responders and three non-responders were subjected to genomic DNA-based TCRbeta sequencing. Peripheral blood mononuclear cells were drawn once before nivolumab treatment and a second time after treatment, when surgery took place. The Maxwell RSC DNA from Cells kit was used to isolate genomic DNA from PBMCs.

To note about this clone: Its specific antigen is unknown. It has no much larger one-base neighbor in the sample; base qualities were not kept.

The rearrangement joined TRBV6-5 to TRBJ1-2; a stretch of 10 junction bases matches TRBD1. The sequences come from PBMCs, collected before nivolumab (anti-PD-1) treatment. The clonotype was recovered from a person aged 35-80 years with oral cavity squamous cell carcinoma. In nucleotides, the sequence is TGTGCCAGCAGTGCCACGACAGGGGGCGGCTATGGCTACACCTTC. Its protein reads: CASSATTGGGYGYTF.